This is a list of T cell receptor beta chains from one sample in a study of cytomegalovirus exposure and HLA in healthy donors. This table comes from immunoSEQ multiplex PCR, and its TCRdb copy is limited to in-frame clones, with some not included. This table holds under 45,000 clones, roughly 80% found once. Specimen: PBMCs. The receptors were sampled from a male donor in good health and CMV-seronegative. Each CDR3 is given with its conserved first and last residue. D genes are given only for firm matches. Size tells how often a clone was seen (once, few, many) or the class of an expanded clone, and some rows leave it out.

NA	TRBD2	TRBJ2-1	TRBV5-4	CASSSNSGSSYNEQFF	TGTGCCAGCAGCTCAAATAGCGGGAGCTCCTACAATGAGCAGTTCTTC
NA	TRBD2	TRBJ2-5	TRBV15	CATSRDRMGGEETQYF	TGTGCCACCAGCAGAGATCGTATGGGGGGGGAAGAGACCCAGTACTTC
NA	NA	TRBJ2-7	TRBV4-1	CASSLGAVSSNEQYF	TGCGCCAGCAGCCTCGGCGCGGTTTCCAGTAACGAGCAGTACTTC
NA	NA	TRBJ2-7	TRBV5-1	CASSRQATTYEQYF	TGCGCCAGCAGCCGCCAGGCTACAACCTACGAGCAGTACTTC
NA	TRBD1	TRBJ2-7	TRBV6-6	CASSYMSGGSYEQYF	TGTGCCAGCAGTTACATGTCAGGGGGCAGCTACGAGCAGTACTTC
once	NA	TRBJ1-1	TRBV27	CASSLTGYTEAFF	TGTGCCAGCAGCCTTACAGGGTACACTGAAGCTTTCTTT
few	NA	TRBJ1-5	TRBV6-1	CASRAVNQPQHF	TGTGCCAGCAGGGCGGTGAATCAGCCCCAGCATTTT
NA	NA	TRBJ2-1	TRBV4-3	CASSQDPRVEQFF	TGCGCCAGCAGCCAAGACCCCCGAGTTGAGCAGTTCTTC
NA	NA	TRBJ1-6	TRBV5-1	CASSLDPQENSPLHF	TGCGCCAGCAGCTTGGATCCACAGGAGAATTCACCCCTCCACTTT
few	TRBD2	TRBJ2-5	TRBV5-4	CASSLGPGLAPRGETQYF	TGTGCCAGCAGCTTGGGTCCGGGACTAGCGCCGCGGGGGGAGACCCAGTACTTC
NA	NA	TRBJ2-1	TRBV11-3	CASSLDQRNEQFF	TGTGCCAGCAGCTTAGATCAGAGGAATGAGCAGTTCTTC
NA	TRBD2	TRBJ2-2	TRBV4-1	CASSQGGGGLSGELFF	TGCGCCAGCAGCCAAGGGGGCGGGGGGCTGAGCGGGGAGCTGTTTTTT
NA	TRBD2	TRBJ2-1	TRBV28	CASSLLAGDRNEQFF	TGTGCCAGCAGCCTACTAGCGGGAGATAGGAATGAGCAGTTCTTC
NA	NA	TRBJ1-1	TRBV6-5	CASRRGGAAFF	TGTGCCAGCAGACGGGGGGGAGCGGCTTTCTTT
NA	NA	TRBJ2-2	TRBV5-4	CASSPIAGELFF	TGTGCCAGCAGCCCAATTGCCGGGGAGCTGTTTTTT
few	TRBD2	TRBJ2-3	TRBV6-4	CASSAGAGGTDTQYF	TGTGCCAGCAGTGCGGGAGCGGGAGGGACAGATACGCAGTATTTT
NA	TRBD2	TRBJ2-3	TRBV6-1	CASTAGRATDTQYF	TGTGCCAGCACCGCAGGGAGGGCCACAGATACGCAGTATTTT
NA	TRBD1	TRBJ1-5	TRBV12-5	CASGPGQGGQPQHF	TGTGCTAGTGGTCCAGGACAGGGCGGGCAGCCCCAGCATTTT
NA	TRBD1	TRBJ1-3	TRBV6-1	CASSLTGAPGNTIYF	TGTGCCAGCAGCCTTACAGGGGCTCCTGGAAACACCATATATTTT
NA	NA	TRBJ1-2	TRBV29-1	CSVVGTNYGYTF	TGCAGCGTTGTCGGGACTAACTATGGCTACACCTTC
NA	TRBD2	TRBJ2-7	TRBV28	CASSYGGSQYEQYF	TGTGCCAGCAGTTATGGCGGGAGTCAATACGAGCAGTACTTC
NA	TRBD1	TRBJ1-6	TRBV6-5	CASRPRTGVNSPLHF	TGTGCCAGCAGGCCCCGGACAGGGGTCAATTCACCCCTCCACTTT
NA	NA	TRBJ2-7	TRBV11-3	CASSPPNRSYEQYF	TGTGCCAGCAGCCCTCCTAACCGCTCCTACGAGCAGTACTTC
NA	TRBD1	TRBJ2-2	TRBV4-1	CASSQPGQGADGELFF	TGCGCCAGCAGCCAACCGGGACAGGGGGCGGACGGGGAGCTGTTTTTT
few	TRBD2	TRBJ2-3	TRBV18	CASSPALAGTDTQYF	TGTGCCAGCTCACCCGCCCTAGCGGGAACAGATACGCAGTATTTT
NA	NA	TRBJ1-2	TRBV6-5	CASSYSAANYGYTF	TGTGCCAGCAGTTACTCAGCCGCTAACTATGGCTACACCTTC
NA	NA	TRBJ2-7	TRBV20-1	CSAHTGPEQYF	TGCAGTGCTCACACAGGGCCCGAGCAGTACTTC
NA	NA	TRBJ1-5	TRBV28	CASSFGGEGNQPQHF	TGTGCCAGCAGTTTTGGGGGCGAGGGCAATCAGCCCCAGCATTTT
NA	NA	TRBJ2-1	TRBV28	CAIRRGGDEQFF	TGTGCCATCAGAAGGGGTGGCGATGAGCAGTTCTTC
NA	NA	TRBJ2-6	TRBV4-1	CASSQTGYGANVLTF	TGCGCCAGCAGCCAAACAGGGTATGGGGCCAACGTCCTGACTTTC
NA	TRBD1	TRBJ1-5	TRBV5-1	CASSFRQGNQPQHF	TGCGCCAGCAGCTTTCGACAGGGGAATCAGCCCCAGCATTTT
NA	TRBD2	TRBJ2-3	TRBV30	CAWSPLAGIVDTQYF	TGTGCCTGGAGTCCCCTAGCGGGAATAGTAGATACGCAGTATTTT
once	NA	TRBJ1-6	TRBV6-5	CASSYQQGFNSPLHF	TGTGCCAGCAGTTATCAGCAGGGTTTTAATTCACCCCTCCACTTT
few	TRBD1	TRBJ1-1	TRBV18	CASSPLRTGVGTEAFF	TGTGCCAGCTCACCACTTCGGACAGGGGTCGGCACTGAAGCTTTCTTT
NA	NA	TRBJ1-3	TRBV25-1	CASSTVSSGNTIYF	TGTGCCAGCAGTACAGTGAGCTCTGGAAACACCATATATTTT
NA	NA	TRBJ1-4	TRBV5-6	CASSIGQIEEKLFF	TGTGCCAGCAGCATAGGACAGATAGAGGAAAAACTGTTTTTT
NA	NA	TRBJ2-2	TRBV4-3	CASSQEGTRNTGELFF	TGCGCCAGCAGCCAAGAAGGCACTAGGAACACCGGGGAGCTGTTTTTT
NA	NA	TRBJ1-1	TRBV25-1	CASSDHGERTEAFF	TGTGCCAGCAGTGATCACGGGGAGAGGACTGAAGCTTTCTTT
few	NA	TRBJ2-5	TRBV11-2	CASSLGPLRQYF	TGTGCCAGCAGCTTAGGCCCCCTACGACAGTACTTC
once	NA	TRBJ1-2	TRBV6-1	CASSVEAGPNYGYTF	TGTGCCAGCAGTGTAGAGGCAGGGCCTAACTATGGCTACACCTTC
NA	NA	TRBJ1-1	TRBV6-5	CASRRSRGIKTEAFF	TGTGCCAGCAGGCGTTCTCGGGGGATAAAGACTGAAGCTTTCTTT
NA	NA	TRBJ2-7	TRBV5-1	CASSLAGFYEQYF	TGCGCCAGCAGCTTGGCAGGGTTCTACGAGCAGTACTTC
NA	TRBD1	TRBJ1-6	TRBV18	CASSPSPNRGQSRNSPLHF	TGTGCCAGCTCACCGAGTCCGAACAGGGGGCAATCTAGGAATTCACCCCTCCACTTT
NA	NA	TRBJ1-2	TRBV30	CAWTGRPYYGYTF	TGTGCCTGGACAGGGAGGCCATACTATGGCTACACCTTC
NA	TRBD1	TRBJ1-5	TRBV5-1	CASSLGGTAYQPQHF	TGCGCCAGCAGCCTGGGTGGGACAGCATATCAGCCCCAGCATTTT
few	NA	TRBJ1-2	TRBV6-6	CASSQDGEYGYTF	TGTGCCAGCAGTCAAGACGGAGAATATGGCTACACCTTC